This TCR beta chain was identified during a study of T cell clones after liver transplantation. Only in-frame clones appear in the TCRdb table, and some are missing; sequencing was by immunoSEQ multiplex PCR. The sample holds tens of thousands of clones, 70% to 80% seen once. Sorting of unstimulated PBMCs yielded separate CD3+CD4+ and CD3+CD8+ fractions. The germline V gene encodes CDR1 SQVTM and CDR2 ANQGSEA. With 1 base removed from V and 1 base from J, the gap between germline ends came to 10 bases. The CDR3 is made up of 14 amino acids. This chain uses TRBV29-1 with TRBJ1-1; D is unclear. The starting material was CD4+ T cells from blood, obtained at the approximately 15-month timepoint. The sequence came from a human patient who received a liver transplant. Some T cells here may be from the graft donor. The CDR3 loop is CSVEVLGKNTEAFF. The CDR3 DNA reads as TGCAGCGTTGAAGTATTGGGAAAGAACACTGAAGCTTTCTTT.